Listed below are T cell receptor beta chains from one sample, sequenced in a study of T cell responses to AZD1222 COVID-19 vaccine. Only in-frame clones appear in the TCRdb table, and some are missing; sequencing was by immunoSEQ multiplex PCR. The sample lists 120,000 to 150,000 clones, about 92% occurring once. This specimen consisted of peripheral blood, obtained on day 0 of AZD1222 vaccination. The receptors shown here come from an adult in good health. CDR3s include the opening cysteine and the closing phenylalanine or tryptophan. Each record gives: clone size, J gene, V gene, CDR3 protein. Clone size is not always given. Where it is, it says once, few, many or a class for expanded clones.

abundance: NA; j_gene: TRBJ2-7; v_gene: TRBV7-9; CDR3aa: CASSSSRDEQYF
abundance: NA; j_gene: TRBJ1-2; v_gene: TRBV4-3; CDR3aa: CASSQIKGIYGYTF
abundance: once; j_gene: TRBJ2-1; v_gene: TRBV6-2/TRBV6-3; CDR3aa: CASSYTKRRPQEFF
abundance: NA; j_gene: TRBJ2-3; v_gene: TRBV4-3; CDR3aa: CASSQVKSGGTDTQYF
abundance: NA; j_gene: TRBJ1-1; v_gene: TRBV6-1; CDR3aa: CASSELGVNTEAFF
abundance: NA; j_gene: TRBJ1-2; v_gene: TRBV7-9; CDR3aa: CASSLGTGNGYTF
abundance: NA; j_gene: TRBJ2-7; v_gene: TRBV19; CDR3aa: CASSIDRLTGGVVSYEQYF
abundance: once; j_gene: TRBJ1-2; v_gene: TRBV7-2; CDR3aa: CASSIGQGRYGYTF
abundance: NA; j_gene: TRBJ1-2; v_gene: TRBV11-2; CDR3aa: CASTPLESRVYGYTF
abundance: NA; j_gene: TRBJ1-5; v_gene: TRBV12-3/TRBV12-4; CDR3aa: CASSLQVNQPQHF
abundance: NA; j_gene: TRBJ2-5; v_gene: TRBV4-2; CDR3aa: CASSQDVGTAETQYF
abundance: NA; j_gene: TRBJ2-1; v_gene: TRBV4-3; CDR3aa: CASSQEGSGRLNEQFF
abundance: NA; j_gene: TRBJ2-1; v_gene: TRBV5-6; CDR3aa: CASSPGASGRLEQFF
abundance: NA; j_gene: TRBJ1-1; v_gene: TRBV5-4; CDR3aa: CASTHPGVGNTEAFF